This T cell receptor beta chain is drawn from a study of cytomegalovirus exposure and HLA in healthy donors. Study-wide results and caveats: Association of a missense DCLRE1C variant with TCR beta V- and J-gene trimming was reported in a later analysis. The study put about 180 TCR beta chains on its list as cytomegalovirus-associated. Reports state that TCR beta sequences accurately predicted most subjects' HLA-A and HLA-B alleles. For cytomegalovirus status, the classifier reportedly gave diagnoses with high specificity and sensitivity.

The V end lost 0 bases, the J end lost 3 bases, and 6 bases lay between the germline ends. CDR3 length: 14 amino acids. CDR1 and CDR2 from the germline V gene are KGHSH and LQKENI. A note on this clone: The antigen is not known.

The primer mix had 60 Vbeta and 13 Jbeta primers. Data came from immunoSEQ multiplex PCR; TCRdb stores just in-frame clones and leaves some out. The sample includes fewer than 250,000 clones. This clonotype originated in a woman under 40 in good health and CMV-seropositive. The sample consisted of PBMCs. The V call is TRBV18, the J call TRBJ2-1; no reliable D call. The CDR3 region has the DNA TGTGCCAGCTCACCACCGGCCAGCTACAATGAGCAGTTCTTC. Its translation is CASSPPASYNEQFF.